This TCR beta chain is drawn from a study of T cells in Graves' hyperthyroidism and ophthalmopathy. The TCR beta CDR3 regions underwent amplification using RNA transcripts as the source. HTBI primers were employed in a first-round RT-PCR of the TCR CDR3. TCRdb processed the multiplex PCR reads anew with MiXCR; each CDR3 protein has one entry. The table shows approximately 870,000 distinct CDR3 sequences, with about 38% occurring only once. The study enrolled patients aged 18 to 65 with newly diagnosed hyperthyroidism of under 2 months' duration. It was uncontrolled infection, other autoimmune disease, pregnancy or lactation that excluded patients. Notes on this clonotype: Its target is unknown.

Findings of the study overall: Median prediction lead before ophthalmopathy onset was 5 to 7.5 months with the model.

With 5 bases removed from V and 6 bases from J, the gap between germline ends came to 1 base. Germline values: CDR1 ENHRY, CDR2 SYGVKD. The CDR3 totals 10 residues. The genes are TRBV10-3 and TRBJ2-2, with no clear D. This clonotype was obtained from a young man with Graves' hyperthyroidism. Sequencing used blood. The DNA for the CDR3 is TGTGCCATCAGTTCCGGGGAGCTGTTTTTT. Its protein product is CAISSGELFF.